Below are 2 T cell receptor beta chains sequenced from a single sample in a study of blood T cell repertoires in COVID-19. Assay used: immunoSEQ multiplex PCR; TCRdb lists only in-frame clones, some missing. The table lists about 160,000 clones, approximately 90% of them singletons. Material for sequencing was peripheral blood. The receptors originated from a man between 18 and 29 years old with acute or convalescent COVID-19.

J is TRBJ1-1 and V is TRBV7-9, with TRBD1 as a possible D gene (6 bases). This CDR3 is 14 amino acids long. Germline CDR1 and CDR2: SEHNR and FQNEAQ (reference sequence). V shed 2 bases and J shed 4 bases, with 11 bases lying between them. The CDR3 protein is CASSLPGVGTEAFF. CDR3 nucleotide sequence: TGTGCCAGCAGCTTACCAGGGGTGGGCACTGAAGCTTTCTTT.

CDR3 region: CSASLLAVAYEQYF. The CDR3 region has the DNA TGCAGTGCTAGTCTCTTAGCGGTAGCCTACGAGCAGTACTTC. V gene TRBV20-1 combines with J gene TRBJ2-7; maybe TRBD2 (6 bases). The germline gives CDR1 DFQATT, CDR2 SNEGSKA (reference sequence). The CDR3 has 14 amino acids. Trimming stripped 3 bases from V and 2 bases from J, with 14 bases between.